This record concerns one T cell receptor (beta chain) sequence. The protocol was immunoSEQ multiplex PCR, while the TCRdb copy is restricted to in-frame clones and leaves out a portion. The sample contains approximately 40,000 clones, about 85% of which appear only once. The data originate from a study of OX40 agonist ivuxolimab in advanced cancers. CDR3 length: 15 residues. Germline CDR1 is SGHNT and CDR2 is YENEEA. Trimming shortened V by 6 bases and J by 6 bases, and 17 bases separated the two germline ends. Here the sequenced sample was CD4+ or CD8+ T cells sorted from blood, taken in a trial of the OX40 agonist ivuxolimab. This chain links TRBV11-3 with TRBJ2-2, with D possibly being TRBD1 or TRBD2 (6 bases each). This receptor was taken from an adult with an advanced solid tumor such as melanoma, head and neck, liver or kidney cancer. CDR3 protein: CASSERGRNPGELFF. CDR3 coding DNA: TGTGCCAGCAGTGAACGGGGGCGTAATCCCGGGGAGCTGTTTTTT.